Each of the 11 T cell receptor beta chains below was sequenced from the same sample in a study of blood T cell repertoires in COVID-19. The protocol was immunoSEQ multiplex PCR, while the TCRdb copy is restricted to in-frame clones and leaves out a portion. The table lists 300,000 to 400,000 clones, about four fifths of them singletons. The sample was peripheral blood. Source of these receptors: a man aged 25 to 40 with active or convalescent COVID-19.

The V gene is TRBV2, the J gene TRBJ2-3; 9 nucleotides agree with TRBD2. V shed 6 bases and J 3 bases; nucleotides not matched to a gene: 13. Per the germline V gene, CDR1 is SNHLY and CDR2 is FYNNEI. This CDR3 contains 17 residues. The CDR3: CASRPDAGAGGTDTQYF. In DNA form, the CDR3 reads TGTGCCAGCAGGCCCGATGCGGGGGCGGGGGGGACAGATACGCAGTATTTT.

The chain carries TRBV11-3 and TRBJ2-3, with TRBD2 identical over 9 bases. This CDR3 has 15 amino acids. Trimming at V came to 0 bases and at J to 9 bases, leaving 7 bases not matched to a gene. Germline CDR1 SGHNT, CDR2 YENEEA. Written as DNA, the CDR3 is TGTGCCAGCAGCTTAGAATTAGCGGGGGCCAAGACGCAGTATTTT. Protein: CASSLELAGAKTQYF.

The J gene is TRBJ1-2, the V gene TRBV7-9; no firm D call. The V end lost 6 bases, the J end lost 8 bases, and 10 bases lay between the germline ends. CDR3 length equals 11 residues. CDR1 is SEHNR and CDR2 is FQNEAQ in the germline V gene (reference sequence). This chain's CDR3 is CASSREAGYTF. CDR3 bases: TGTGCCAGCAGTCGAGAGGCGGGCTACACCTTC.

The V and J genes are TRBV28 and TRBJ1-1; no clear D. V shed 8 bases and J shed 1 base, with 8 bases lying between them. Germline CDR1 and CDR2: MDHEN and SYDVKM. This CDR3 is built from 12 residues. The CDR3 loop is CASESQNTEAFF. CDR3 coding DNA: TGTGCCAGCGAAAGCCAGAACACTGAAGCTTTCTTT.

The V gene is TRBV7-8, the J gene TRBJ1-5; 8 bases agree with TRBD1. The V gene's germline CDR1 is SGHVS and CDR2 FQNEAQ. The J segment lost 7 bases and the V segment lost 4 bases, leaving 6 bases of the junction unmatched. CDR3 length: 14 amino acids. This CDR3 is CASSWGTGEQPQHF. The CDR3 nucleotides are TGTGCCAGCAGCTGGGGGACAGGCGAACAGCCCCAGCATTTT.

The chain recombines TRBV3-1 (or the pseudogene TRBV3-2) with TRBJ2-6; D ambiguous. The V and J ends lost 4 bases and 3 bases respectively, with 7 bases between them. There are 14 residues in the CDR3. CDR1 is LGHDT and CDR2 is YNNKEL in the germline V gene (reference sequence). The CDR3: CASSLDNGANVLTF. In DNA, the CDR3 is TGTGCCAGCAGCCTAGACAATGGGGCCAACGTCCTGACTTTC.

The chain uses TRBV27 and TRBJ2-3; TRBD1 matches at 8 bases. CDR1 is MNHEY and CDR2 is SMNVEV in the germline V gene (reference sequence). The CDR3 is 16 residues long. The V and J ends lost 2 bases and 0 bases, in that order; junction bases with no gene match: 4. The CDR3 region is CASSLLGQGSTDTQYF. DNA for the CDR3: TGTGCCAGCAGTTTACTCGGACAGGGAAGCACAGATACGCAGTATTTT.

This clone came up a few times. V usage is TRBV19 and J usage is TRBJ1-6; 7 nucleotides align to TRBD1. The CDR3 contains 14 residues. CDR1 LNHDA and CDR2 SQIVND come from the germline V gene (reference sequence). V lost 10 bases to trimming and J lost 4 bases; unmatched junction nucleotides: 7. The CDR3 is CATRTGHYNSPLHF. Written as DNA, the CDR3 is TGTGCCACCCGGACAGGACATTATAATTCACCCCTCCACTTT.

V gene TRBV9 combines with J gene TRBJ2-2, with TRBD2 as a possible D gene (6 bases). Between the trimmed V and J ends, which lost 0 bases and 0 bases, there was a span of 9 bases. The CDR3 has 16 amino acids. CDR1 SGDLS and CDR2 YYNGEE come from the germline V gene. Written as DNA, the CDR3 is TGTGCCAGCAGCGTAGCGTCGGGAGCGAACACCGGGGAGCTGTTTTTT. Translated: CASSVASGANTGELFF.

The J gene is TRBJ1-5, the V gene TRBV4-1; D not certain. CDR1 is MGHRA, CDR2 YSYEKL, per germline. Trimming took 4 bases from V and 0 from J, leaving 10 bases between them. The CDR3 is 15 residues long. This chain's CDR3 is CASSPPDISNQPQHF. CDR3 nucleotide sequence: TGCGCCAGCAGCCCACCAGACATTAGCAATCAGCCCCAGCATTTT.

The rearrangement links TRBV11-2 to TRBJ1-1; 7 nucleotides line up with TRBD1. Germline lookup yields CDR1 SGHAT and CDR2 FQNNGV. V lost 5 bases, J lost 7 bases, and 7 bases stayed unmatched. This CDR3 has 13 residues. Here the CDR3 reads CASSPFRDSEAFF. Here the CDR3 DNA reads TGTGCCAGCAGCCCATTCCGGGACAGTGAAGCTTTCTTT.